Below, 17 T cell receptor beta chains from the same sample are listed, as sequenced in a study of T cells in localized non-small cell lung cancer. Sequencing used immunoSEQ multiplex PCR; TCRdb keeps in-frame clones, though not all of them. Of 15,000 to 20,000 clones detected, approximately 83% appear once; the ten largest clones hold 25%. Here the sequenced sample was peripheral blood, taken before any cancer treatment. These receptors were obtained from a female donor of 60 years or more with stage I lung adenocarcinoma.

V is TRBV5-1 and J is TRBJ1-2; D is perhaps TRBD1 (5 bases). Germline V gene lookup returns CDR1 SGHRS and CDR2 YFSETQ. The CDR3 has 14 amino acids. V lost 0 bases and J lost 7, with 13 bases in between. The CDR3 is CASSLAGRDVGYTF. The DNA of the CDR3 is TGCGCCAGCAGCTTGGCGGGCAGGGATGTTGGCTACACCTTC. Variable domain in full (rest from reference TRBV5-1 and TRBJ1-2): KAGVTQTPRYLIKTRGQQVTLSCSPISGHRSVSWYQQTPGQGLQFLFEYFSETQRNKGNFPGRFSGRQFSNSRSEMNVSTLELGDSALYLCASSLAGRDVGYTFGSGTRLTVV.

V gene TRBV27 combines with J gene TRBJ2-7; 8 positions agree with TRBD1. With 0 bases clipped from V and 2 bases from J, the junction kept 3 bases outside the gene matches. There are 15 residues in the CDR3. Germline loops: CDR1 MNHEY, CDR2 SMNVEV (reference sequence). This CDR3 reads CASSLSTGDTYEQYF. In DNA, the CDR3 is TGTGCCAGCAGTTTATCGACAGGGGATACCTACGAGCAGTACTTC.

This clone has more than one count but fewer than ten. The gene calls are TRBV19 and TRBJ1-6; a possible D gene is TRBD1 (6 bases). This CDR3 has 15 residues. V shed 4 bases and J shed 9 bases, with 16 bases lying between them. Germline lookup yields CDR1 LNHDA and CDR2 SQIVND (reference sequence). CDR3 region: CASSTRTEGSSPLHF. The CDR3 region has the DNA TGTGCCAGTAGTACCCGGACAGAGGGGTCTTCACCCCTCCACTTT.

V is TRBV18 and J is TRBJ1-4; 7 nucleotides line up with TRBD1. The CDR3 runs to 22 residues. V was pared by 0 bases and J by 0 bases, with 19 bases of the junction left unmatched. Looked up from germline, CDR1 is KGHSH and CDR2 is LQKENI. The chain's CDR3 is CASSPPPYLDRPTRATNEKLFF. The CDR3 bases are TGTGCCAGCTCACCACCCCCCTATTTGGACAGGCCTACAAGAGCAACTAATGAAAAACTGTTTTTT.

The chain couples TRBV5-1 to TRBJ2-1; D is perhaps TRBD2 (5 bases). The CDR3 contains 14 residues. The germline CDR1 and CDR2 sequences are SGHRS and YFSETQ. V gave up 4 bases and J gave up 0 bases, with 8 bases separating them. The CDR3 protein is CASSLGDSYNEQFF. The CDR3 DNA reads TGCGCCAGCAGCCTGGGAGACTCCTACAATGAGCAGTTCTTC.

The genes are TRBV6-6 and TRBJ1-1; TRBD1 matches 7 bases. The germline CDR1 and CDR2 sequences are MNHNY and SVGAGI (reference sequence). This CDR3 is built from 15 residues. Trimming cost V 4 bases and J 1 base; bases outside gene matches: 6. In DNA form, the CDR3 reads TGTGCCAGCAGTTCTGGGACAGCCGGGAACACTGAAGCTTTCTTT. Protein: CASSSGTAGNTEAFF.

The chain employs TRBV11-3 and TRBJ1-3; 7 positions match TRBD1. The CDR3 loop spans 15 amino acids. CDR1 is SGHNT and CDR2 is YENEEA in the germline V gene. Unmatched junction bases numbered 4, after V lost 5 bases and J lost 0 bases. The CDR3 here is CASSKGQSSGNTIYF. CDR3 in DNA: TGTGCCAGCAGCAAGGGACAGAGCTCTGGAAACACCATATATTTT.

Only a few counts were recorded for this clone. The chain carries TRBV9 and TRBJ1-6, with 7 bases aligning to TRBD1. Germline V gene sequence: CDR1 SGDLS, CDR2 YYNGEE. Unmatched junction bases numbered 10, after V lost 4 bases and J lost 9 bases. The CDR3 extends over 15 amino acids. CDR3 amino acids: CASSTRTGMASPLHF. The CDR3 region has the DNA TGTGCCAGCAGCACCCGGACAGGTATGGCTTCACCCCTCCACTTT.

Comments on this clone: One end of the junction fails to match germline, which may point to a read error. Other DNA sequences from this sample encode an identical CDR3 as well. The V and J genes are TRBV5-6 and TRBJ2-5; TRBD2 aligns across 9 bases. This CDR3 is built from 16 residues. Per germline, CDR1 SGHDT and CDR2 YYEEEE. The CDR3 DNA sequence: TGTGCCAGTAGCTACACCGGAGCGGGGGGTTTGGAGACCCAGTACTTC. Encoded protein: CASSYTGAGGLETQYF.

V is TRBV11-3 and J is TRBJ2-7; D is ambiguous. The CDR3 is 14 residues long. CDR1 and CDR2 (germline): SGHNT, YENEEA. The germline V and J ends were trimmed by 1 base and 2 bases, with 9 bases remaining between them. The CDR3: CASSLAPGPYEQYF. CDR3 sequence (DNA): TGTGCCAGCAGCTTAGCTCCCGGACCCTACGAGCAGTACTTC.

The chain couples TRBV11-1 to TRBJ1-5; no reliable D call. Between the trimmed V and J ends, which lost 5 bases and 0 bases, there was a span of 5 bases. Germline-derived CDR1 and CDR2 are SGHAT and FQDESV (reference sequence). This CDR3 contains 13 residues. CDR3: CASSIHSNQPQHF. CDR3 nucleotides: TGTGCCAGCAGCATTCATAGCAATCAGCCCCAGCATTTT.

The rearrangement uses TRBV4-1 and TRBJ1-1; D is possibly TRBD1 (5 bases). Per germline, CDR1 MGHRA and CDR2 YSYEKL. The CDR3 spans 16 residues. The V gene lost 4 bases and the J gene lost 1 base, with 16 bases spanning the gap. Here the CDR3 DNA reads TGCGCCAGCAGCCCAGTGTTTAGGGGACGGAACACTGAAGCTTTCTTT. Protein sequence: CASSPVFRGRNTEAFF.

The V and J genes are TRBV5-1 and TRBJ2-3; D might be TRBD2 (6 bases). The CDR3 extends over 15 amino acids. V was cut by 4 bases and J by 0 bases, with 12 bases left in between. Germline CDR1 reads SGHRS; CDR2 reads YFSETQ. The CDR3 sequence is CASSVTGTSTDTQYF. As DNA, the CDR3 is TGCGCCAGCAGCGTAACCGGGACTAGCACAGATACGCAGTATTTT.

The V gene is TRBV5-4, the J gene TRBJ1-2; 8 bases align to TRBD1. Germline assignment: CDR1 SGHNT and CDR2 YYREEE (reference sequence). Unmatched junction bases numbered 6, after V lost 3 bases and J lost 8 bases. This CDR3 is 13 amino acids long. The CDR3 reads CASSSTGDRGYTF. CDR3 nucleotides: TGTGCCAGCAGCTCGACAGGGGATCGGGGCTACACCTTC.

The V call is TRBV6-5, the J call TRBJ1-3; D not resolved. From germline, CDR1 is MNHEY and CDR2 SVGAGI. The CDR3 has 15 residues. The V and J ends lost 0 bases and 1 base respectively, with 7 bases between them. CDR3 sequence: CASSYSSISGNTIYF. The CDR3 DNA reads as TGTGCCAGCAGTTACTCGAGCATATCTGGAAACACCATATATTTT.

The chain employs TRBV7-2 and TRBJ1-4; D is perhaps TRBD1 (5 bases). Germline loops: CDR1 SGHTA, CDR2 FQGNSA. V was pared by 7 bases and J by 7 bases, with 13 bases between. The CDR3 consists of 13 residues. The CDR3 DNA reads TGTGCCAGCACCCCGACGGGGGTTGAAAAACTGTTTTTT. Translated: CASTPTGVEKLFF.

In DNA, the CDR3 is TGCGCCAGCAGCTTGGGCGTAACACCGACAGATACGCAGTATTTT. Protein product: CASSLGVTPTDTQYF. The chain is built from TRBV5-1 and TRBJ2-3; D not resolved. This CDR3 has 15 amino acids. CDR1 is SGHRS, CDR2 YFSETQ, per germline. V was pared by 0 bases and J by 3 bases, with 11 bases between.